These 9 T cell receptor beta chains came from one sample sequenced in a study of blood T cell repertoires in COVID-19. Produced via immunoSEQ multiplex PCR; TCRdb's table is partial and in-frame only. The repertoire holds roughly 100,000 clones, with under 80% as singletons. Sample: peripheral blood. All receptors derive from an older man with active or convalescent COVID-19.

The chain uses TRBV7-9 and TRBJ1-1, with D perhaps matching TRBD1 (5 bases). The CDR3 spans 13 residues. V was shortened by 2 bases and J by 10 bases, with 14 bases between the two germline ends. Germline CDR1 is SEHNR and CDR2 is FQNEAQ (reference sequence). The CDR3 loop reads CASSLIQAGRAFF. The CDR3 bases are TGTGCCAGCAGCTTAATACAGGCCGGACGAGCTTTCTTT. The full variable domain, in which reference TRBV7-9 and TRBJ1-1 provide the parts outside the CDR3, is DTGVSQNPRHKITKRGQNVTFRCDPISEHNRLYWYRQTLGQGPEFLTYFQNEAQLEKSRLLSDRFSAERPKGSFSTLEIQRTEQGDSAMYLCASSLIQAGRAFFGQGTRLTVV.

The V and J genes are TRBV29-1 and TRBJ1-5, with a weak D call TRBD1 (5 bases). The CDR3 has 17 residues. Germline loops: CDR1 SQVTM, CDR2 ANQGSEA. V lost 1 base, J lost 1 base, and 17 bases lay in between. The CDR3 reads CSVEGASAGMSNQPQHF. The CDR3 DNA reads TGCAGCGTTGAAGGAGCGTCTGCAGGGATGAGCAATCAGCCCCAGCATTTT.

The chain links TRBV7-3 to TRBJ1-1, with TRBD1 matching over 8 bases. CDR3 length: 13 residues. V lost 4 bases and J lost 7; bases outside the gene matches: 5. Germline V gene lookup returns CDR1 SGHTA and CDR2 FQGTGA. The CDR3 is CASSSLGQGEAFF. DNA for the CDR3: TGTGCCAGCAGCTCTCTTGGACAGGGTGAAGCTTTCTTT.

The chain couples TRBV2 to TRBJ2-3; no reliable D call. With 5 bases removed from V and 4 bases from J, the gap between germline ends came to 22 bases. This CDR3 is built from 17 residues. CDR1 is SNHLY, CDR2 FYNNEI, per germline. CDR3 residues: CASSTLPFSLRSDTQYF. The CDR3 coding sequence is TGTGCCAGCAGTACACTACCCTTCAGCCTTAGATCAGATACGCAGTATTTT.

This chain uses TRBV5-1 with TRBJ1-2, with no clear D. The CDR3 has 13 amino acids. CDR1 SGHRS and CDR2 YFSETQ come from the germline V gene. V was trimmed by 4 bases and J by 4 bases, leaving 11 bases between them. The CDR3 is CASSRRGGYGYTF. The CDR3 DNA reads TGCGCCAGCAGCCGCCGGGGTGGCTATGGCTACACCTTC.

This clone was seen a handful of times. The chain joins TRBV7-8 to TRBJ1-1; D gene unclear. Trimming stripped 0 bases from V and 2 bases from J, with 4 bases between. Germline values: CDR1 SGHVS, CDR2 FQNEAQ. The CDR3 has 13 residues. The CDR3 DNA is TGTGCCAGCAGCTTAGCCCCAAACACTGAAGCTTTCTTT. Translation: CASSLAPNTEAFF.

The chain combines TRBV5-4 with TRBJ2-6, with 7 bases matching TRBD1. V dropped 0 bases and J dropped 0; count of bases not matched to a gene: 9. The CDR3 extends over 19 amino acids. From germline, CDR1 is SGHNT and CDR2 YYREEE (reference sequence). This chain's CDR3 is CASSLDGTALTSGANVLTF. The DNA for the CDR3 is TGTGCCAGCAGCTTGGATGGGACAGCCCTTACCTCTGGGGCCAACGTCCTGACTTTC.

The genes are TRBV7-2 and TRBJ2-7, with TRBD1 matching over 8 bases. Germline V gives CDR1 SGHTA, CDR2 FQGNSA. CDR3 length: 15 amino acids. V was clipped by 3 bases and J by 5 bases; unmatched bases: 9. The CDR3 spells CASSFTGGGGNEQYF. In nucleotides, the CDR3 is TGTGCCAGCAGCTTCACAGGGGGAGGCGGGAACGAGCAGTACTTC.

The CDR3 spells CASSFAGAGNEQFF. The DNA for the CDR3 is TGTGCCAGCAGTTTCGCGGGAGCCGGCAATGAGCAGTTCTTC. The chain combines TRBV27 with TRBJ2-1; 7 bases match TRBD2. The length of the CDR3 is 14 residues. Germline V gene sequence: CDR1 MNHEY, CDR2 SMNVEV (reference sequence). With 3 bases clipped from V and 6 bases from J, the junction kept 5 bases outside the gene matches.